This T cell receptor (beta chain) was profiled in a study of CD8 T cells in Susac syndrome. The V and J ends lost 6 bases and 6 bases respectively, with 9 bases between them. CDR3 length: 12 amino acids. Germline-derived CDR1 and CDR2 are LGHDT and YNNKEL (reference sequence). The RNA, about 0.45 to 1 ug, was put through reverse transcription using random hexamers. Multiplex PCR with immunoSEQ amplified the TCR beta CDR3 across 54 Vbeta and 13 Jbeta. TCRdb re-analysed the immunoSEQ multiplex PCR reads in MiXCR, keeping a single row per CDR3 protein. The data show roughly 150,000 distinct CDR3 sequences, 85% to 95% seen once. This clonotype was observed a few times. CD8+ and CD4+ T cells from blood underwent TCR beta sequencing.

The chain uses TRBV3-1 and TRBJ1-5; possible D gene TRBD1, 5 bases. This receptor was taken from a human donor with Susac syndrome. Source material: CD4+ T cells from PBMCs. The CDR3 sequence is CASSQGFQPQHF. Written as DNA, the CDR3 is TGTGCCAGCAGTCAGGGATTTCAGCCCCAGCATTTT.